A selection of T cell receptor beta chains follows, all from one sample in a study of T-cell memory formation after mild COVID-19. MiXCR, applied by TCRdb to the 5' RACE reads, yields one record per CDR3 protein. In the table there are approximately 98,000 distinct CDR3 sequences, roughly a sixth of which are singletons. Sequenced input: PBMCs or a T cell subset sorted from them (not recorded which). The receptors come from a man aged 18-30 years who had mild COVID-19 (a few samples of this study predate the infection). Cell type and time point are not known. The CDR3 runs from the conserved cysteine through the conserved F or W. The D gene is left open where the match is weak. Only part of the rows carry a size: once, few, many, or a class if the clone is expanded.

d_gene,v_gene,abundance,j_gene,CDR3nt,CDR3aa
-,TRBV3-1,-,TRBJ2-5,TGTGCCAGCAGCCAGGCCGGAAAGGGAGAGACCCGGTACTTC,CASSQAGKGETRYF
TRBD2,TRBV27,-,TRBJ2-1,TGTGCCAGCAGTTCCCCGCGGGGGGGACAAGGCAATGAGCAGTTCTTC,CASSSPRGGQGNEQFF
-,TRBV5-1,few,TRBJ2-5,TGCGCCAGCAGCCTCCAGGGGTCCCGTGAGACCCAGTACTTC,CASSLQGSRETQYF
TRBD1,TRBV5-4,few,TRBJ2-4,TGTGCCAGCAGCTTGAGGCAGGGGGCGCACATTCAGTACTTC,CASSLRQGAHIQYF
TRBD1,TRBV11-3,-,TRBJ2-5,TGTGCCAGCAGCCGGACAGGGTTCGAAGAGACCCAGTACTTC,CASSRTGFEETQYF
-,TRBV29-1,few,TRBJ1-2,TGCAGCGTTGAAAGGGCCGCTAACTATGGCTACACCTTC,CSVERAANYGYTF
-,TRBV7-9,-,TRBJ2-7,TGTGCCAGCAGCGCCCTAGGCTACGAGCAGTACTTC,CASSALGYEQYF
-,TRBV20-1,-,TRBJ2-7,TGCAGTGCCCTCGGCAGAGCTGCCTACGAGCAGTACTTC,CSALGRAAYEQYF
-,TRBV5-1,few,TRBJ2-3,TGCGCCAGCAGCTTGGACAGCTCTAGCACAGATACGCAGTATTTT,CASSLDSSSTDTQYF
TRBD1,TRBV28,-,TRBJ1-5,TGTGCCAGCAGTTCCTCGACAGGGGGAGGGAATCAGCCCCAGCATTTT,CASSSSTGGGNQPQHF
-,TRBV5-1,-,TRBJ2-4,TGCGCCAGCAGCTTGGATTCGAACATTCAGTACTTC,CASSLDSNIQYF
-,TRBV25-1,-,TRBJ2-1,TGTGCCAGCAGTGGGGGCGGGGACAGCATTGGTAATGAGCAGTTCTTC,CASSGGGDSIGNEQFF
-,TRBV10-3,few,TRBJ2-2,TGTTCCATCAGCGGACAGCACTCCGGGGAGCTGTTTTTT,CSISGQHSGELFF
-,TRBV9,-,TRBJ2-2,TGTGCCAGCAGCCCCACTGTCACCGGGGAGCTGTTTTTT,CASSPTVTGELFF
-,TRBV12-3/TRBV12-4,few,TRBJ2-1,TGTGCCAGCAAGCAGGGGACCAGAGGGGAGCAGTTCTTC,CASKQGTRGEQFF
-,TRBV12-3/TRBV12-4,-,TRBJ1-2,TGTGCCAGCAGTTTGGGTTCTGGCTACACCTTC,CASSLGSGYTF
-,TRBV4-2,-,TRBJ2-3,TGTGCCAGCAGCCAAGACCGGGACCATGAAGATACGCAGTATTTT,CASSQDRDHEDTQYF
-,TRBV7-6,few,TRBJ2-5,TGTGCCAGCAGTAACGAACTGGGACGGGAGACCCAGTACTTC,CASSNELGRETQYF
-,TRBV5-1,few,TRBJ1-2,TGCGCCAGCAGCCCTAGCGGGGGGGCTTACGATGGCTACACCTTC,CASSPSGGAYDGYTF
TRBD1,TRBV5-1,-,TRBJ2-1,TGCGCCAGCAGCACGGGACAGGGGACCTACAATGAGCAGTTCTTC,CASSTGQGTYNEQFF
-,TRBV7-2,-,TRBJ1-6,TGTGCCAGCAGCTTAGGCGGGTCCGGATCACCCCTCCACTTT,CASSLGGSGSPLHF
-,TRBV7-9,few,TRBJ1-2,TGTGCCAGCAGCTTAGTCACGGCAGACTATGGCTACACCTTC,CASSLVTADYGYTF
TRBD1,TRBV6-6,-,TRBJ1-5,TGTGCCAGCAGTTATGGACAGGGGAGCTTTCAGCCCCAGCATTTT,CASSYGQGSFQPQHF
-,TRBV29-1,-,TRBJ2-1,TGCAGCGTTGAAAAGGGTTCGAATGAGCAGTTCTTC,CSVEKGSNEQFF
-,TRBV5-4,-,TRBJ1-1,TGTGCCAGCAGCCGGGGCCCCGGGGACACTGAAGCTTTCTTT,CASSRGPGDTEAFF
TRBD2,TRBV10-1,-,TRBJ2-3,TGCGCCAGCAGTGCTGCTAAGCGGGGGGCCACAGATACGCAGTATTTT,CASSAAKRGATDTQYF
-,TRBV12-3/TRBV12-4,-,TRBJ1-1,TGTGCCAGCAACGCATTTCTAACTGAAGCTTTCTTT,CASNAFLTEAFF
-,TRBV7-2,few,TRBJ1-4,TGTGCCAGCAGCCAAACAGCGATCGATGAAAAACTGTTTTTT,CASSQTAIDEKLFF
-,TRBV28,many,TRBJ2-1,TGTGCCAGCAGTCCCCGAGACCGGGAGACGTTCTTC,CASSPRDRETFF
-,TRBV4-3,many,TRBJ2-1,TGCGCCAGCAGCCAAGGTGGCCGCAATGAGCAGTTCTTC,CASSQGGRNEQFF
-,TRBV28,-,TRBJ1-2,TGTGCCAGCAGGACCGGACAGCACTATGGCTACACCTTC,CASRTGQHYGYTF
TRBD1,TRBV28,-,TRBJ2-6,TGTGCCAGCAGTTTACGTACAGGGGTTCCTGGGGCCAACGTCCTGACTTTC,CASSLRTGVPGANVLTF
-,TRBV20-1,-,TRBJ1-4,TGCAGTGCTAGGGAGCCTGGGGGACGAGAAAAACTGTTTTTT,CSAREPGGREKLFF
-,TRBV7-2,few,TRBJ2-3,TGTGCCAGCAGCTTAGCGGACTACGTATACACAGATACGCAGTATTTT,CASSLADYVYTDTQYF
TRBD1,TRBV12-3/TRBV12-4,-,TRBJ1-4,TGTGCCAGCAGGTACAGGGGGATAAATGAAAAACTGTTTTTT,CASRYRGINEKLFF
TRBD2,TRBV20-1,few,TRBJ2-7,TGCAGTGCTAGACAACCGGGACTAACCTACGAGCAGTACTTC,CSARQPGLTYEQYF
TRBD1,TRBV5-1,-,TRBJ2-1,TGCGCCAGCAGCTTGGAGGGACAGGGGTCCTACAATGAGCAGTTCTTC,CASSLEGQGSYNEQFF
-,TRBV20-1,-,TRBJ2-3,TGCAGTGCTAGCTACAGGACCGCGAGCACAGATACGCAGTATTTT,CSASYRTASTDTQYF
-,TRBV20-1,many,TRBJ2-3,TGCAGTGCTTTCTGGCCGGGCGATACGCAGTATTTT,CSAFWPGDTQYF
-,TRBV6-2/TRBV6-3,-,TRBJ2-2,TGTGCCAGCAGCCGGGACGCCGGGGAGCTGTTTTTT,CASSRDAGELFF
TRBD2,TRBV10-3,-,TRBJ2-3,TGTGCCATCAGTATCCTAGCGGGGGACGATACGCAGTATTTT,CAISILAGDDTQYF
-,TRBV12-3/TRBV12-4,-,TRBJ2-1,TGTGCCAGCAGTTTCTCTGGGGGGAGTGGGAATGAGCAGTTCTTC,CASSFSGGSGNEQFF
-,TRBV10-3,-,TRBJ2-7,TGTGCCATCAGTGAGTCTTTAGGGTGGCAGTACTTC,CAISESLGWQYF
TRBD1,TRBV5-1,-,TRBJ2-7,TGCGCCAGCAGCCTGGACAGGGGTAGCTCCTACGAGCAGTACTTC,CASSLDRGSSYEQYF
-,TRBV5-1,-,TRBJ1-1,TGCGCCAGCAAGGTATTACCGGGGAACACTGAAGCTTTCTTT,CASKVLPGNTEAFF
-,TRBV12-3/TRBV12-4,-,TRBJ2-5,TGTGCCAGCAGTGTGGTTTCGGCCACGGAGACCCAGTACTTC,CASSVVSATETQYF
-,TRBV24-1,-,TRBJ2-5,TGTGCCACCACCTCAGGGGCGAGGGAGACCCAGTACTTC,CATTSGARETQYF
-,TRBV20-1,-,TRBJ1-2,TGCAGTGCGACTGTCCTGGCTGGCTACACCTTC,CSATVLAGYTF
TRBD1,TRBV4-1,few,TRBJ1-2,TGCGCCAGCAGCCCCGGACAGGGGCCACGAGGGGGCTACACCTTC,CASSPGQGPRGGYTF
-,TRBV18,few,TRBJ2-7,TGTGCCAGCTCACCTGTTCTCCACGAGCAGTACTTC,CASSPVLHEQYF
-,TRBV14,few,TRBJ2-6,TGTGCCAGCACTAACTCTGGGGCCAACGTCCTGACTTTC,CASTNSGANVLTF
TRBD2,TRBV20-1,-,TRBJ2-5,TGCAGTGCCCAGAGCGGGGGACAAGAGACCCAGTACTTC,CSAQSGGQETQYF
TRBD2,TRBV20-1,-,TRBJ2-1,TGCAGTGCTAGAGATTCGGCTAGCGGGGGGCGGAATGAGCAGTTCTTC,CSARDSASGGRNEQFF
-,TRBV15,few,TRBJ2-1,TGTGCCACCAGCCTCAGCGGTATCTACAATGAGCAGTTCTTC,CATSLSGIYNEQFF
-,TRBV20-1,-,TRBJ1-2,TGCAGTGCTCGAGTTTATGGCTACACCTTC,CSARVYGYTF